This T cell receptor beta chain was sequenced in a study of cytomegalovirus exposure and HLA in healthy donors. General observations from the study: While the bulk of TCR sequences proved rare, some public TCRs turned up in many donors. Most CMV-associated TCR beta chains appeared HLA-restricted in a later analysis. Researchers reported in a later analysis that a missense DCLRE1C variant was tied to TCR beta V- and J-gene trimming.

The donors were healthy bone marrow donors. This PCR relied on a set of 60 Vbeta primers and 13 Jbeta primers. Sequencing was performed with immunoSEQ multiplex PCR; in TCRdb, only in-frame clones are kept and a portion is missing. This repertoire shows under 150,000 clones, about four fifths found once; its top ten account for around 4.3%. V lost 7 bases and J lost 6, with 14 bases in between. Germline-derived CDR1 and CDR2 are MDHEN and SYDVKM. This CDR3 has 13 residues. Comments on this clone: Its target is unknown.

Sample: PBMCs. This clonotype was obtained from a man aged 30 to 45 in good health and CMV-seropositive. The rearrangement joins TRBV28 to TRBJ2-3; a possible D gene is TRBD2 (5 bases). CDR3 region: CASTRPGTDTQYF. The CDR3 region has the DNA TGTGCCAGCACCCGTCCGGGAACGGATACGCAGTATTTT.